The 24 T cell receptor beta chains below were found in one sample sequenced in a study of shared clonotypes between healthy human individuals (dated by TCRdb to the early 2020s). Library method: the immunoSEQ multiplex PCR assay. In its TCRdb copy, this immuneACCESS table keeps in-frame sequences only and misses some clones. Where compared with another copy, unresolved V genes explain less than half of these, and the others have no known cause. The sample table records over a million clones; more than 75% of these occur just once. 0.55% to 0.7% of the sample is taken by the ten largest. Sequencing input: memory CD4+ T cells from PBMCs. Reading the label with the study, this specimen's cell subset or site is: CD45RA-negative fraction. All receptors derive from a man aged 18 to 29 in good health. Some clones in this sample may be carry-over from other donors' samples.

V is TRBV9 and J is TRBJ2-1; D gene uncertain. Germline CDR1 and CDR2: SGDLS and YYNGEE. V was clipped by 4 bases and J by 0 bases, with 8 bases between them. CDR3 length equals 14 residues. In nucleotides, the CDR3 is TGTGCCAGCAGCTCGGACCACTCCTACAATGAGCAGTTCTTC. This gives the protein CASSSDHSYNEQFF. Together with reference TRBV9 and TRBJ2-1, the CDR3 gives the full variable domain: DSGVTQTPKHLITATGQRVTLRCSPRSGDLSVYWYQQSLDQGLQFLIQYYNGEERAKGNILERFSAQQFPDLHSELNLSSLELGDSALYFCASSSDHSYNEQFFGPGTRLTVL.

As for this clone: Other DNA sequences in this sample translate to the same CDR3. V and J are TRBV7-2 and TRBJ1-5, with D perhaps TRBD1 (6 bases). V lost 3 bases and J lost 7, with 10 bases in between. The CDR3 runs to 13 residues. Germline V gene lookup returns CDR1 SGHTA and CDR2 FQGNSA. The CDR3 loop is CASSFRGGQPQHF. Here the CDR3 DNA reads TGTGCCAGCAGCTTCAGGGGAGGGCAGCCCCAGCATTTT.

V and J are TRBV28 and TRBJ1-1; D not resolved. The germline gives CDR1 MDHEN, CDR2 SYDVKM. The CDR3 is 11 residues long. V shed 5 bases and J shed 10 bases, with 11 bases lying between them. CDR3 in amino acids: CASSAVYGAFF. The DNA of the CDR3 is TGTGCCAGCAGTGCCGTATATGGAGCTTTCTTT. The full variable domain, completed using reference TRBV28 and TRBJ1-1, is DVKVTQSSRYLVKRTGEKVFLECVQDMDHENMFWYRQDPGLGLRLIYFSYDVKMKEKGDIPEGYSVSREKKERFSLILESASTNQTSMYLCASSAVYGAFFGQGTRLTVV.

The chain uses TRBV27 and TRBJ1-5; D is ambiguous. V lost 1 base to trimming and J lost 0 bases, with 13 bases between them. This CDR3 comprises 17 residues. Germline V CDR1 and CDR2: MNHEY, SMNVEV (reference sequence). CDR3 protein: CASSLWARHGSNQPQHF. As DNA, the CDR3 is TGTGCCAGCAGTTTATGGGCTAGGCATGGTAGCAATCAGCCCCAGCATTTT.

The V call is TRBV7-3, the J call TRBJ1-1; 7 bases are shared with TRBD1. Germline V CDR1 and CDR2: SGHTA, FQGTGA. This CDR3 contains 13 residues. The trim removed 4 bases at V and 1 base at J, leaving 0 bases unmatched. The CDR3 sequence is CASSWTGNTEAFF. The DNA of the CDR3 is TGTGCCAGCAGCTGGACAGGGAACACTGAAGCTTTCTTT.

V and J are TRBV19 and TRBJ1-2, with D possibly being TRBD1 (5 bases). This CDR3 has 13 residues. Germline assignment: CDR1 LNHDA and CDR2 SQIVND (reference sequence). The germline V and J ends were trimmed by 5 bases and 5 bases, with 12 bases remaining between them. The CDR3 bases are TGTGCCAGTAGTCCGCAGGGTCAGTATGGCTACACCTTC. The encoded protein is CASSPQGQYGYTF.

The V gene is TRBV28, the J gene TRBJ2-1; TRBD1 might be the D (5 bases). The CDR3 is made up of 16 amino acids. Trimming cost V 6 bases and J 0 bases, with 15 bases left between them. Germline V lookup: CDR1 MDHEN, CDR2 SYDVKM. The CDR3 DNA sequence: TGTGCCAGCAGGGGGCTTCGATCGAGCTCCTACAATGAGCAGTTCTTC. It yields the protein CASRGLRSSSYNEQFF.

The V call is TRBV7-9, the J call TRBJ1-2; D might be TRBD1 (6 bases). V was cut by 3 bases and J by 2 bases, with 13 bases left in between. Germline lookup yields CDR1 SEHNR and CDR2 FQNEAQ (reference sequence). The CDR3 has 15 amino acids. The CDR3 is CASSFGGALNYGYTF. CDR3 DNA: TGTGCCAGCAGCTTTGGGGGGGCTCTGAACTATGGCTACACCTTC.

A few counts support this clone. This chain joins TRBV7-2 and TRBJ2-2; perhaps TRBD2 as D (6 bases). Germline CDR1 reads SGHTA; CDR2 reads FQGNSA. The CDR3 sequence is 15 residues long. The V end lost 0 bases, the J end lost 8 bases, and 13 bases lay between the germline ends. The chain's CDR3 is CASSLAEGPWGELFF. The CDR3 DNA sequence: TGTGCCAGCAGCTTAGCGGAGGGACCCTGGGGGGAGCTGTTTTTT.

This clone has a handful of counts. The gene calls are TRBV4-2 and TRBJ2-1; tentatively, D is TRBD1 (6 bases). Trimming removed 0 bases at V and 10 bases at J, with 13 bases between. The CDR3 contains 14 residues. Germline V CDR1 and CDR2: LGHNA, YNFKEQ. CDR3 region: CASSQEQGGWEQFF. The CDR3, as DNA: TGTGCCAGCAGCCAAGAACAGGGCGGATGGGAGCAGTTCTTC.

This clone occurred many times. The same CDR3 arises from other DNA sequences in this sample as well. This rearrangement joins TRBV27 to TRBJ1-3; a possible D gene is TRBD1 (5 bases). V was shortened by 0 bases and J by 2 bases, with 11 bases between the two germline ends. This CDR3 has 16 residues. Germline V gives CDR1 MNHEY, CDR2 SMNVEV (reference sequence). The CDR3 nucleotides are TGTGCCAGCAGTTTATCGGGGACGCGGGCTGGAAACACCATATATTTT. Protein sequence: CASSLSGTRAGNTIYF.

This rearrangement joins TRBV6-1 to TRBJ1-5; D is perhaps TRBD1 (6 bases). Trimming shortened V by 7 bases and J by 4 bases, and 14 bases separated the two germline ends. The germline V gene has CDR1 MNHNS and CDR2 SASEGT. The CDR3 extends over 14 amino acids. The CDR3 DNA sequence: TGTGCCAGCACCGGGGGCAGGACAAATCAGCCCCAGCATTTT. Protein product: CASTGGRTNQPQHF.

This clone came up many times. The CDR3 spells CASSFLSGYTF. CDR3 DNA sequence: TGTGCCAGCAGTTTTCTATCTGGCTACACCTTC. V is TRBV28 and J is TRBJ1-2; unclear D gene. Deletions cut 3 bases from V and 7 bases from J, with 6 bases between. CDR1 MDHEN and CDR2 SYDVKM come from the germline V gene. This CDR3 has 11 amino acids.

The chain is built from TRBV28 and TRBJ2-5; D is perhaps TRBD1 (6 bases). CDR1 is MDHEN, CDR2 SYDVKM, per germline. Trimming removed 5 bases at V and 9 bases at J, with 19 bases between. The CDR3 spans 14 residues. The CDR3 loop is CASSPPGVVVSQYF. The CDR3 DNA is TGTGCCAGCAGTCCCCCAGGGGTCGTAGTGTCCCAGTACTTC.

The V call is TRBV5-4, the J call TRBJ2-4; D may be TRBD1 or TRBD2 (7 bases each). Trimming took 6 bases from V and 2 from J, leaving 21 bases between them. From germline, CDR1 is SGHNT and CDR2 YYREEE (reference sequence). There are 17 residues in the CDR3. CDR3 DNA sequence: TGTGCCAGCACAGGGGGAGGGGCCCACATGCCCAAAAACATTCAGTACTTC. Amino acids: CASTGGGAHMPKNIQYF.

The rearrangement links TRBV19 to TRBJ2-5; D is unresolved. Germline CDR1 and CDR2: LNHDA and SQIVND (reference sequence). This CDR3 has 13 amino acids. V gave up 5 bases and J gave up 5 bases, with 12 bases separating them. CDR3 in DNA: TGTGCCAGTAGTTGGCAGTATGGCGAGACCCAGTACTTC. Amino acids: CASSWQYGETQYF. Filled out from reference TRBV19 and TRBJ2-5, the complete variable domain reads DGGITQSPKYLFRKEGQNVTLSCEQNLNHDAMYWYRQDPGQGLRLIYYSQIVNDFQKGDIAEGYSVSREKKESFPLTVTSAQKNPTAFYLCASSWQYGETQYFGPGTRLLVL.

The table lists this clone with many counts. This chain joins TRBV14 and TRBJ2-7; no reliable D call. CDR3 length: 13 residues. CDR1 and CDR2 from the germline V gene are SGHDN and FVKESK. V was cut by 0 bases and J by 6 bases, with 9 bases left in between. The CDR3 bases are TGTGCCAGCAGCCAAGATTTGGAGACCGAGCAGTACTTC. Amino acids: CASSQDLETEQYF.

The J gene is TRBJ2-1, the V gene TRBV11-1, with a weak D call TRBD2 (6 bases). The germline V and J ends were trimmed by 3 bases and 0 bases, with 9 bases remaining between them. This CDR3 region has 15 residues. Germline CDR1 is SGHAT and CDR2 is FQDESV (reference sequence). Written as DNA, the CDR3 is TGTGCCAGCAGCTTTCGGGACTTCTCCTACAATGAGCAGTTCTTC. Residues: CASSFRDFSYNEQFF.

The chain links TRBV19 to TRBJ1-5; the D gene is possibly TRBD1 (5 bases). V was trimmed by 4 bases and J by 4 bases, leaving 14 bases between them. The length of the CDR3 is 15 residues. Germline-derived CDR1 and CDR2 are LNHDA and SQIVND (reference sequence). The CDR3 sequence: CASSTLGGRNQPQHF. The CDR3, as DNA: TGTGCCAGTAGTACCCTGGGGGGGAGGAATCAGCCCCAGCATTTT.

The V and J genes are TRBV5-4 and TRBJ2-1; 12 bases line up with TRBD2. J lost 5 bases, V lost 3 bases, and 9 bases had no gene match. Germline lookup yields CDR1 SGHNT and CDR2 YYREEE (reference sequence). This CDR3 contains 17 residues. In DNA form, the CDR3 reads TGTGCCAGCAGCTCGACTAGCGGGAGCTCTAGTCACAATGAGCAGTTCTTC. Translating gives CASSSTSGSSSHNEQFF.

For this clone: The sample contains more than one DNA sequence encoding this CDR3. The chain joins TRBV28 to TRBJ2-1; 12 bases agree with TRBD2. J lost 2 bases, V lost 5 bases, and 1 base had no gene match. CDR3 length equals 15 residues. Germline V gene sequence: CDR1 MDHEN, CDR2 SYDVKM. CDR3 nucleotides: TGTGCCAGCAGTCCTAGCGGGAGGGCCTACAATGAGCAGTTCTTC. It specifies CASSPSGRAYNEQFF.

This chain uses TRBV5-1 with TRBJ1-4; D possibly corresponds to TRBD1 (6 bases). Per germline, CDR1 SGHRS and CDR2 YFSETQ. The V end lost 0 bases, the J end lost 3 bases, and 12 bases lay between the germline ends. This CDR3 is built from 16 residues. In DNA form, the CDR3 reads TGCGCCAGCAGCTTGGGACCAACAGGGTCTAATGAAAAACTGTTTTTT. The encoded protein is CASSLGPTGSNEKLFF.

A word on this clone: Only one base separates this from a far larger clonotype, so it likely reflects a read error. The gene calls are TRBV27 and TRBJ2-7, with TRBD1 identical over 7 bases. Germline V gene sequence: CDR1 MNHEY, CDR2 SMNVEV (reference sequence). Trimming took 6 bases from V and 1 from J; bases not matched to a gene: 6. The CDR3 has 14 residues. For the CDR3, the DNA is TGTGCCAGCAGCCCCCGGGACAGTTCCTACGAGCAGTACTTC. Translated, it gives CASSPRDSSYEQYF.

The rearrangement links TRBV7-8 to TRBJ2-2; 8 positions match TRBD1. The CDR3 is 15 residues long. Losses at the gene ends were 6 bases for V and 0 bases for J; bases not matched to a gene: 3. Germline V gives CDR1 SGHVS, CDR2 FQNEAQ. The CDR3 loop reads CASRRQGPNTGELFF. The CDR3 DNA reads TGTGCCAGCAGGAGACAGGGGCCGAACACCGGGGAGCTGTTTTTT. The full variable domain, in which reference TRBV7-8 and TRBJ2-2 provide the parts outside the CDR3, is GAGVSQSPRYKVAKRGQDVALRCDPISGHVSLFWYQQALGQGPEFLTYFQNEAQLDKSGLPSDRFFAERPEGSVSTLKIQRTQQEDSAVYLCASRRQGPNTGELFFGEGSRLTVL.